The 27 T cell receptor beta chains given below trace back to one sample, sequenced in a study of blood T cell repertoires in COVID-19. Using immunoSEQ multiplex PCR, the repertoire was profiled, and TCRdb retains in-frame clones only, with some absent. This sample has about 120,000 clones; about 85% occur once, and the top ten carry roughly 8%. Sequencing was done on a sample of peripheral blood. The receptors shown here come from a human donor in a cohort sampled during active COVID-19.

The chain couples TRBV10-2 to TRBJ2-7; 7 nucleotides line up with TRBD2. Germline V gene sequence: CDR1 WSHSY, CDR2 SAAADI. The CDR3 covers 11 residues. V was clipped by 8 bases and J by 3 bases; unmatched bases: 1. The CDR3 loop reads CASRTSYEQYF. CDR3 bases: TGCGCCAGCCGGACTAGCTACGAGCAGTACTTC.

The chain has TRBV19 and TRBJ1-2, with no clear D. The CDR3 has 16 amino acids. V was trimmed by 4 bases and J by 2 bases, leaving 17 bases between them. CDR1 and CDR2 from the germline V gene are LNHDA and SQIVND (reference sequence). The CDR3 coding sequence is TGTGCCAGTAGTACCGAGGTCGGCAACACGAACTATGGCTACACCTTC. Its protein product is CASSTEVGNTNYGYTF.

This rearrangement joins TRBV18 to TRBJ1-6; TRBD1 might be the D (6 bases). The germline V gene has CDR1 KGHSH and CDR2 LQKENI. This CDR3 is built from 14 residues. V was trimmed by 5 bases and J by 2 bases, leaving 7 bases between them. The CDR3 reads CASSGGAYNSPLHF. The CDR3 nucleotides are TGTGCCAGCTCAGGGGGCGCCTATAATTCACCCCTCCACTTT.

V is TRBV7-9 and J is TRBJ2-3; TRBD2 matches at 12 bases. Germline loops: CDR1 SEHNR, CDR2 FQNEAQ (reference sequence). The CDR3 loop spans 18 amino acids. With V trimmed by 1 base and J by 4 bases, 9 bases remained unmatched. This CDR3 is CASSLEGLAGRGSDTQYF. The CDR3 nucleotides read TGTGCCAGCAGCTTAGAGGGACTAGCGGGCAGGGGATCAGATACGCAGTATTTT.

The chain employs TRBV5-1 and TRBJ1-3; a possible D gene is TRBD1 (5 bases). With 2 bases removed from V and 0 bases from J, the gap between germline ends came to 15 bases. This CDR3 has 17 residues. CDR1 is SGHRS and CDR2 is YFSETQ in the germline V gene. The DNA of the CDR3 is TGCGCCAGCAGCTTATCAGGAAGCGACAGCTCTGGAAACACCATATATTTT. As protein: CASSLSGSDSSGNTIYF. The whole variable domain, remainder taken from reference TRBV5-1 and TRBJ1-3, is KAGVTQTPRYLIKTRGQQVTLSCSPISGHRSVSWYQQTPGQGLQFLFEYFSETQRNKGNFPGRFSGRQFSNSRSEMNVSTLELGDSALYLCASSLSGSDSSGNTIYFGEGSWLTVV.

This chain uses TRBV5-1 with TRBJ2-5; a possible D gene is TRBD2 (5 bases). CDR1 and CDR2 from the germline V gene are SGHRS and YFSETQ. The CDR3 runs to 14 residues. The ends were cut back, 2 bases at V and 5 bases at J, with 13 bases in the middle. This CDR3 reads CASSLDGVWETQYF. CDR3 sequence (DNA): TGCGCCAGCAGCTTAGACGGGGTGTGGGAGACCCAGTACTTC.

The chain employs TRBV18 and TRBJ2-3, with 13 bases that match TRBD2. The ends lost 3 bases at V and 4 bases at J; junction bases unmatched: 1. Germline-derived CDR1 and CDR2 are KGHSH and LQKENI. The CDR3 has 15 amino acids. The CDR3 nucleotides are TGTGCCAGCTCACCCGGACTAGCGGGGGCAGATACGCAGTATTTT. This translates into CASSPGLAGADTQYF. Complete variable domain (other parts from reference TRBV18 and TRBJ2-3): NAGVMQNPRHLVRRRGQEARLRCSPMKGHSHVYWYRQLPEEGLKFMVYLQKENIIDESGMPKERFSAEFPKEGPSILRIQQVVRGDSAAYFCASSPGLAGADTQYFGPGTRLTVL.

V is TRBV11-3 and J is TRBJ2-7, with TRBD2 matching over 13 bases. The V segment lost 5 bases and the J segment 2 bases; nucleotides outside the gene matches: 9. The CDR3 is made up of 17 amino acids. In germline, CDR1 is SGHNT, CDR2 YENEEA. The CDR3 DNA reads as TGTGCCAGCAGCCCCGGACTAGCGGGAGAGGGCCCCTACGAGCAGTACTTC. As protein: CASSPGLAGEGPYEQYF.

CDR3 sequence reads: CASSFSGGAGNTIYF. Written as DNA, the CDR3 is TGTGCCAGCAGTTTCTCAGGGGGCGCGGGAAACACCATATATTTT. The rearrangement joins TRBV27 to TRBJ1-3; 8 nucleotides line up with TRBD1. The V segment lost 3 bases and the J segment 4 bases; nucleotides outside the gene matches: 5. The germline CDR1 and CDR2 sequences are MNHEY and SMNVEV (reference sequence). The CDR3 consists of 15 residues.

The CDR3 is CASSWGQGAREQYF. The CDR3 DNA sequence: TGCGCCAGCAGCTGGGGACAGGGGGCGAGGGAGCAGTACTTC. The chain employs TRBV5-1 and TRBJ2-7, with TRBD1 identical over 12 bases. This CDR3 is built from 14 residues. V shed 3 bases and J 7 bases; nucleotides not matched to a gene: 5. Germline V gives CDR1 SGHRS, CDR2 YFSETQ.

The gene calls are TRBV2 and TRBJ2-2; no reliable D call. The CDR3 contains 14 residues. Germline CDR1 reads SNHLY; CDR2 reads FYNNEI. The germline V and J ends were trimmed by 2 bases and 4 bases, with 8 bases remaining between them. CDR3 sequence: CASSESQITGELFF. CDR3 bases: TGTGCCAGCAGTGAAAGTCAGATCACCGGGGAGCTGTTTTTT.

The CDR3 loop reads CSVEDPRRGYPQETQYF. As DNA, the CDR3 is TGCAGCGTTGAAGATCCGCGGCGGGGGTACCCACAAGAGACCCAGTACTTC. The chain is built from TRBV29-1 and TRBJ2-5; TRBD2 aligns across 7 bases. Trimming took 0 bases from V and 2 from J; bases not matched to a gene: 12. Germline CDR1 is SQVTM and CDR2 is ANQGSEA. This CDR3 spans 17 amino acids.

The V call is TRBV14, the J call TRBJ2-5, with 7 bases identical to TRBD1. J lost 5 bases, V lost 1 base, and 7 bases had no gene match. The CDR3 is 15 residues long. Germline CDR1 SGHDN, CDR2 FVKESK. Here the CDR3 DNA reads TGTGCCAGCAGCCAAGGAACACAGGGGTTGGAGACCCAGTACTTC. Translating gives CASSQGTQGLETQYF.

This clone has at least ten counts. This sequence joins TRBV18 and TRBJ2-7; the D is unclear. The V end was cut by 2 bases, the J end by 5 bases, with 10 bases between. The CDR3 totals 13 residues. Germline lookup yields CDR1 KGHSH and CDR2 LQKENI. CDR3 protein: CASSPGTTNEQYF. The CDR3 coding sequence is TGTGCCAGCTCACCAGGCACAACCAACGAGCAGTACTTC. Supplemented by reference TRBV18 and TRBJ2-7, the full variable domain reads NAGVMQNPRHLVRRRGQEARLRCSPMKGHSHVYWYRQLPEEGLKFMVYLQKENIIDESGMPKERFSAEFPKEGPSILRIQQVVRGDSAAYFCASSPGTTNEQYFGPGTRLTVT.

This clone has just one count. The chain has TRBV10-3 and TRBJ2-5; a weak D match, TRBD2 (6 bases). V lost 3 bases to trimming and J lost 5 bases, with 13 bases between them. The CDR3 is 14 amino acids. Per the germline V gene, CDR1 is ENHRY and CDR2 is SYGVKD. Written as DNA, the CDR3 is TGTGCCATCAGTGAACTATCTGGAGGGGAGACCCAGTACTTC. It encodes CAISELSGGETQYF.

The chain combines TRBV3-1 (or the pseudogene TRBV3-2) with TRBJ2-5, with D perhaps TRBD2 (6 bases). V lost 4 bases and J lost 2, with 17 bases in between. The germline CDR1 and CDR2 sequences are LGHDT and YNNKEL (reference sequence). The CDR3 is 16 residues long. As DNA, the CDR3 is TGTGCCAGCAGCCGACCGTATTCGGGGGAACAAGAGACCCAGTACTTC. Translated, it gives CASSRPYSGEQETQYF.

The chain uses TRBV18 and TRBJ2-2; 7 nucleotides align to TRBD1. CDR3 length: 17 residues. Looked up from germline, CDR1 is KGHSH and CDR2 is LQKENI. The V and J ends lost 7 bases and 0 bases, in that order; junction bases with no gene match: 11. CDR3 DNA: TGTGCCAGCTATTCCAATCCCGGGACAGCGAACACCGGGGAGCTGTTTTTT. Translated: CASYSNPGTANTGELFF. Drawing the rest from reference TRBV18 and TRBJ2-2, the complete variable domain is NAGVMQNPRHLVRRRGQEARLRCSPMKGHSHVYWYRQLPEEGLKFMVYLQKENIIDESGMPKERFSAEFPKEGPSILRIQQVVRGDSAAYFCASYSNPGTANTGELFFGEGSRLTVL.

The chain joins TRBV5-5 to TRBJ2-7; D possibly corresponds to TRBD2 (6 bases). CDR1 and CDR2 from the germline V gene are SGHKS and YYEKEE (reference sequence). The CDR3 has 15 residues. The V gene lost 0 bases and the J gene lost 6 bases, with 16 bases spanning the gap. The DNA of the CDR3 is TGTGCCAGCAGCTTGGAGGCGGCGGGGTTGGGCGAGCAGTACTTC. Amino acid sequence: CASSLEAAGLGEQYF.

This rearrangement joins TRBV2 to TRBJ2-2, with TRBD1 as a possible D gene (6 bases). V lost 5 bases to trimming and J lost 7 bases, with 14 bases between them. This CDR3 region has 14 residues. The germline gives CDR1 SNHLY, CDR2 FYNNEI. CDR3 sequence reads: CASSLTLGGGELFF. The CDR3 DNA is TGTGCCAGCAGTTTGACCCTAGGGGGCGGGGAGCTGTTTTTT.

V and J are TRBV19 and TRBJ1-1; D is possibly TRBD1 (5 bases). Trimming removed 0 bases at V and 6 bases at J, with 14 bases between. The CDR3 is made up of 15 amino acids. Germline-derived CDR1 and CDR2 are LNHDA and SQIVND (reference sequence). CDR3 DNA sequence: TGTGCCAGTAGTATAGATCTAGGGGTAAGGTCTGAAGCTTTCTTT. Translation gives CASSIDLGVRSEAFF.

CDR3 nucleotides: TGTGCCTGGACGACAGGGGTGGTTTTGGGTGGAAACACCATATATTTT. It is translated as CAWTTGVVLGGNTIYF. This sequence joins TRBV30 and TRBJ1-3; 8 nucleotides align to TRBD1. The CDR3 has 16 amino acids. The V gene's germline CDR1 is GTSNPN and CDR2 SVGIG (reference sequence). V shed 4 bases, J shed 3 bases, and the junction held 11 bases outside the gene matches.

The rearrangement joins TRBV27 to TRBJ1-5, with D perhaps matching TRBD1 (5 bases). Trimming took 2 bases from V and 9 from J, leaving 11 bases between them. This CDR3 region has 13 residues. Germline V gene lookup returns CDR1 MNHEY and CDR2 SMNVEV (reference sequence). The CDR3 sequence is CASSLGATRPQHF. CDR3 sequence (DNA): TGTGCCAGCAGTTTAGGGGCCACGAGGCCCCAGCATTTT.

Remarks on this clone: The identical CDR3 is also encoded by other nucleotide sequences in the sample. CDR3 DNA sequence: TGTGCCAGCAGCTTAGCGGCGGGGGCGAACACTGAAGCTTTCTTT. This codes for CASSLAAGANTEAFF. V gene TRBV7-9 combines with J gene TRBJ1-1, with a tentative D call TRBD1 (6 bases). CDR1 and CDR2 from the germline V gene are SEHNR and FQNEAQ (reference sequence). The CDR3 length is 15 residues. Trimming removed 0 bases at V and 1 base at J, with 9 bases between.

This sequence joins TRBV4-2 and TRBJ2-7; D call uncertain. Trimming took 4 bases from V and 0 from J, leaving 13 bases between them. CDR3 size: 15 residues. Germline-derived CDR1 and CDR2 are LGHNA and YNFKEQ. The CDR3 region is CASSPGLPNSYEQYF. The CDR3 bases are TGTGCCAGCAGCCCTGGGCTACCCAACTCCTACGAGCAGTACTTC.

J is TRBJ2-7 and V is TRBV6-6, with 10 bases identical to TRBD1. The CDR3 has 16 amino acids. Losses at the gene ends were 6 bases for V and 0 bases for J; bases not matched to a gene: 8. The germline CDR1 and CDR2 sequences are MNHNY and SVGAGI (reference sequence). The CDR3 here is CASRAPGQGSSYEQYF. In DNA form, the CDR3 reads TGTGCCAGCAGAGCTCCGGGACAGGGGAGCTCCTACGAGCAGTACTTC.

The gene calls are TRBV11-1 and TRBJ2-1; 7 bases are a match to TRBD2. The V gene's germline CDR1 is SGHAT and CDR2 FQDESV (reference sequence). V gave up 5 bases and J gave up 5 bases; unmatched junction bases: 3. The CDR3 loop spans 13 amino acids. The CDR3 loop is CASSRDYNNEQFF. The DNA for the CDR3 is TGTGCCAGCAGCCGGGACTATAACAATGAGCAGTTCTTC.

J is TRBJ1-5 and V is TRBV7-2, with D unresolved. Germline CDR1 SGHTA, CDR2 FQGNSA. This CDR3 is 13 amino acids long. Trimming stripped 5 bases from V and 7 bases from J, with 12 bases between. The CDR3 nucleotides read TGTGCCAGCAGCGATCGGAGGTGGCAGCCCCAGCATTTT. As protein: CASSDRRWQPQHF.